The clone carrying this T cell receptor (beta chain) was seen a handful of times. Combining a sample-barcoded 5' primer with a J-beta primer mix, a second PCR ran for 7 to 11 cycles. Carrying 12 random nucleotides, a template-switch adaptor labeled each individual cDNA molecule. TCRdb reanalysed the 5' RACE reads using MiXCR and keeps one entry per CDR3 protein. The data contain around 580,000 distinct CDR3 sequences, 40% to 50% of them singletons. These data are taken from a study of blood T cells in healthy people across ages. Looking at the study overall: About one barcoded beta molecule per two T cells came from capture by template switching.

The receptor's source is a man older than 75 in good health. The sample comprised blood.

CDR3 coding DNA: TGTGCCAGCAGCCTAAGGGGGGACTATGGCTACACCTTC. Its translation: CASSLRGDYGYTF. J is TRBJ1-2 and V is TRBV5-5; D perhaps matches TRBD1 (6 bases). Germline CDR1 SGHKS, CDR2 YYEKEE (reference sequence). V gave up 4 bases and J gave up 3 bases, with 10 bases separating them. This CDR3 region has 13 residues.